This passage covers 28 T cell receptor beta chains from one sample sequenced in a study of OX40 agonist ivuxolimab in advanced cancers. Produced via immunoSEQ multiplex PCR; TCRdb's table is partial and in-frame only. The sample holds approximately 89,000 clones, around 86% seen once. Sequenced material: CD4+ or CD8+ T cells sorted from blood, taken in a trial of the OX40 agonist ivuxolimab. The receptors here all came from an adult with an advanced solid tumor such as melanoma, head and neck, liver or kidney cancer.

This clone has more than one count but fewer than ten. The chain links TRBV6-6 to TRBJ1-1; no reliable D call. The length of the CDR3 is 12 residues. Trimming took 0 bases from V and 7 from J, leaving 6 bases between them. Germline V gene lookup returns CDR1 MNHNY and CDR2 SVGAGI (reference sequence). The CDR3 DNA sequence: TGTGCCAGCAGTTACTCGATTGATGAAGCTTTCTTT. Protein sequence: CASSYSIDEAFF.

This chain uses TRBV27 with TRBJ1-5; D not certain. With 2 bases removed from V and 0 bases from J, the gap between germline ends came to 8 bases. Germline CDR1 and CDR2: MNHEY and SMNVEV (reference sequence). The CDR3 covers 15 residues. CDR3 nucleotides: TGTGCCAGCAGTTTAATGGGCATTAGCAATCAGCCCCAGCATTTT. Translation: CASSLMGISNQPQHF.

In its sample, this clone was seen once. This chain uses TRBV7-8 with TRBJ2-2; D remains unclear. CDR1 is SGHVS, CDR2 FQNEAQ, per germline. Trimming removed 1 base at V and 1 base at J, with 7 bases between. The CDR3 contains 15 residues. CDR3 protein: CASSLGVGNTGELFF. The CDR3 DNA reads as TGTGCCAGCAGCTTAGGGGTGGGGAACACCGGGGAGCTGTTTTTT. Full variable domain (outside the CDR3, taken from reference TRBV7-8 and TRBJ2-2): GAGVSQSPRYKVAKRGQDVALRCDPISGHVSLFWYQQALGQGPEFLTYFQNEAQLDKSGLPSDRFFAERPEGSVSTLKIQRTQQEDSAVYLCASSLGVGNTGELFFGEGSRLTVL.

The chain combines TRBV19 with TRBJ1-2; D may be TRBD1 (5 bases). CDR1 and CDR2 from the germline V gene are LNHDA and SQIVND (reference sequence). Trimming shortened V by 7 bases and J by 4 bases, and 10 bases separated the two germline ends. The CDR3 extends over 12 amino acids. The CDR3 loop is CASKEDIYGYTF. Here the CDR3 DNA reads TGTGCCAGTAAAGAGGACATCTATGGCTACACCTTC. The full variable domain, with the rest looked up from reference TRBV19 and TRBJ1-2, is DGGITQSPKYLFRKEGQNVTLSCEQNLNHDAMYWYRQDPGQGLRLIYYSQIVNDFQKGDIAEGYSVSREKKESFPLTVTSAQKNPTAFYLCASKEDIYGYTFGSGTRLTVV.

This sequence joins TRBV7-3 and TRBJ2-3, with D perhaps matching TRBD1 or TRBD2 (5 bases each). V shed 6 bases and J shed 2 bases, with 9 bases lying between them. Germline V gene sequence: CDR1 SGHTA, CDR2 FQGTGA. CDR3 length: 13 residues. The CDR3: CASRSGTTDTQYF. Written as DNA, the CDR3 is TGTGCCAGCAGATCCGGGACCACAGATACGCAGTATTTT.

The chain is built from TRBV5-1 and TRBJ2-4; TRBD1 might be the D (6 bases). V lost 0 bases, J lost 1 base, and 11 bases lay in between. The germline CDR1 and CDR2 sequences are SGHRS and YFSETQ. CDR3 length equals 16 residues. Here the CDR3 reads CASSLDRDTAKNIQYF. In DNA, the CDR3 is TGCGCCAGCAGCTTGGACCGGGACACTGCCAAAAACATTCAGTACTTC.

The V and J genes are TRBV7-9 and TRBJ2-7; no reliable D call. This CDR3 has 13 amino acids. V lost 1 base and J lost 7, with 11 bases in between. Germline CDR1 SEHNR, CDR2 FQNEAQ (reference sequence). CDR3 DNA: TGTGCCAGCAGCTTAGAGGCGTCTGGGGAGCAGTACTTC. Amino acids: CASSLEASGEQYF.

The chain recombines TRBV19 with TRBJ2-7, with D perhaps TRBD1 (7 bases). V was trimmed by 6 bases and J by 3 bases, leaving 21 bases between them. The germline V gene encodes CDR1 LNHDA and CDR2 SQIVND (reference sequence). The CDR3 spans 16 residues. The CDR3 DNA sequence: TGTGCCAGTAGACCCCTCGGACAGGAGGGGGTCTACGAGCAGTACTTC. Encoded protein: CASRPLGQEGVYEQYF.

The chain is built from TRBV19 and TRBJ2-7, with TRBD1 matching 9 bases. V lost 7 bases, J lost 5 bases, and 6 bases stayed unmatched. Per the germline V gene, CDR1 is LNHDA and CDR2 is SQIVND (reference sequence). The CDR3 has 13 residues. The CDR3 nucleotides read TGTGCCAGTAATATGGGACAGGGAGACGAGCAGTACTTC. Translating it yields CASNMGQGDEQYF.

The rearrangement joins TRBV30 to TRBJ1-5; no reliable D call. V was cut by 4 bases and J by 0 bases, with 19 bases left in between. The CDR3 covers 17 residues. CDR1 and CDR2 (germline): GTSNPN, SVGIG (reference sequence). The DNA of the CDR3 is TGTGCCTGGACCCAAGGCAAACAGTCCTATAGCAATCAGCCCCAGCATTTT. This sequence encodes CAWTQGKQSYSNQPQHF.

The rearrangement links TRBV7-9 to TRBJ1-2, with D unresolved. The V gene's germline CDR1 is SEHNR and CDR2 FQNEAQ (reference sequence). V lost 1 base and J 8 bases, leaving 11 bases between the germline ends. The length of the CDR3 is 13 residues. The CDR3 is CASSLEGVQGYTF. The CDR3 region has the DNA TGTGCCAGCAGCTTAGAAGGCGTACAGGGCTACACCTTC.

The CDR3 is CASSVPLKNTEAFF. CDR3 nucleotide sequence: TGTGCCAGCAGCGTACCGTTAAAGAACACTGAAGCTTTCTTT. The V gene is TRBV7-2, the J gene TRBJ1-1; D not resolved. Germline loops: CDR1 SGHTA, CDR2 FQGNSA. Trimming took off 5 bases at V and 1 base at J, with 11 bases between the two ends. CDR3 length equals 14 residues.

The chain links TRBV6-1 to TRBJ2-7; no reliable D call. Germline CDR1 is MNHNS and CDR2 is SASEGT. The ends were cut back, 3 bases at V and 5 bases at J, with 8 bases in the middle. The length of the CDR3 is 12 residues. The CDR3 bases are TGTGCCAGCAGTGACGTAGCAAACGAGCAGTACTTC. Translation: CASSDVANEQYF.

The table lists this clone with a few counts. The chain employs TRBV5-1 and TRBJ1-2, with D possibly being TRBD1 (6 bases). The germline V gene has CDR1 SGHRS and CDR2 YFSETQ. CDR3 length: 14 amino acids. Trimming shortened V by 4 bases and J by 6 bases, and 16 bases separated the two germline ends. The CDR3 region is CASSPQGRGDGYTF. The CDR3 DNA reads TGCGCCAGCAGCCCCCAGGGGAGGGGTGATGGCTACACCTTC.

This clone appeared a single time. The V and J genes are TRBV6-1 and TRBJ2-7; no firm D call. Germline CDR1 is MNHNS and CDR2 is SASEGT. Trimming removed 6 bases from V and 2 bases from J, with 5 bases in between. CDR3 length: 11 residues. CDR3 in DNA: TGTGCCAGCAGCCAAACCTACGAGCAGTACTTC. Translation: CASSQTYEQYF.

The chain couples TRBV10-1 to TRBJ1-6; 7 bases are a match to TRBD1. This CDR3 has 15 residues. V lost 10 bases to trimming and J lost 4 bases; unmatched junction nucleotides: 10. Germline assignment: CDR1 WNHNN and CDR2 SYGVQD (reference sequence). The CDR3 sequence: CAIKGGGYYNSPLHF. For the CDR3, the DNA is TGCGCCATCAAAGGAGGGGGCTATTATAATTCACCCCTCCACTTT.

The rearrangement links TRBV2 to TRBJ1-5; TRBD1 matches at 9 bases. CDR1 is SNHLY, CDR2 FYNNEI, per germline. The CDR3 runs 13 residues. Germline trimming cut 6 bases from V and 6 bases from J; bases unmatched to any gene: 3. The CDR3 bases are TGTGCCAGCAGAGGGACAGGGATTCAGCCCCAGCATTTT. Translating gives CASRGTGIQPQHF.

The V call is TRBV13, the J call TRBJ2-7, with 7 bases aligning to TRBD2. CDR1 is PRHDT and CDR2 is FYEKMQ in the germline V gene (reference sequence). Losses at the gene ends were 3 bases for V and 6 bases for J; bases not matched to a gene: 11. This CDR3 spans 15 amino acids. The CDR3 DNA follows: TGTGCCAGCAGCTTCTGGACCGGCCCGGGGGGCGAGCAGTACTTC. Translating gives CASSFWTGPGGEQYF.

The chain combines TRBV11-3 with TRBJ2-6; D not certain. The V and J ends lost 2 bases and 4 bases respectively, with 15 bases between them. The CDR3 has 17 amino acids. Germline lookup yields CDR1 SGHNT and CDR2 YENEEA. This CDR3 reads CASSLYSTRSGANVLTF. In DNA, the CDR3 is TGTGCCAGCAGCTTATACAGTACCAGATCCGGGGCCAACGTCCTGACTTTC.

The chain couples TRBV18 to TRBJ2-7; 8 bases agree with TRBD1. Germline V lookup: CDR1 KGHSH, CDR2 LQKENI. This CDR3 comprises 13 residues. Trimming removed 5 bases from V and 7 bases from J; junction bases left unmatched: 7. This CDR3 reads CASSSGRDREQYF. In DNA form, the CDR3 reads TGTGCCAGCTCATCGGGCCGGGACAGGGAGCAGTACTTC. Filled out from reference TRBV18 and TRBJ2-7, the complete variable domain reads NAGVMQNPRHLVRRRGQEARLRCSPMKGHSHVYWYRQLPEEGLKFMVYLQKENIIDESGMPKERFSAEFPKEGPSILRIQQVVRGDSAAYFCASSSGRDREQYFGPGTRLTVT.

This clone was seen a few times. The V gene is TRBV7-9, the J gene TRBJ1-6; TRBD1 is a possible D gene (5 bases). This CDR3 spans 15 amino acids. Germline V CDR1 and CDR2: SEHNR, FQNEAQ (reference sequence). Trimming removed 1 base from V and 7 bases from J, with 11 bases in between. The CDR3 loop reads CASSLGGGMNSPLHF. In DNA form, the CDR3 reads TGTGCCAGCAGCTTAGGGGGGGGAATGAATTCACCCCTCCACTTT.

The J gene is TRBJ1-1, the V gene TRBV30; 11 bases agree with TRBD1. CDR3 length: 14 residues. CDR1 GTSNPN and CDR2 SVGIG come from the germline V gene (reference sequence). With 0 bases clipped from V and 10 bases from J, the junction kept 7 bases outside the gene matches. The CDR3 nucleotides read TGTGCCTGGAGTGTATCGGGACAGGGGGTAGGAGCTTTCTTT. It encodes CAWSVSGQGVGAFF.

The chain has TRBV10-3 and TRBJ1-3; D is possibly TRBD1 (6 bases). CDR1 and CDR2 (germline): ENHRY, SYGVKD. Trimming pared 9 bases from V and 1 base from J, leaving 13 bases between. There are 14 residues in the CDR3. Here the CDR3 reads CAMSQGESGNTIYF. The CDR3 DNA reads as TGTGCCATGTCACAGGGCGAGTCTGGAAACACCATATATTTT.

The chain combines TRBV11-2 with TRBJ2-1; no reliable D call. The CDR3 contains 12 residues. The V end was cut by 4 bases, the J end by 12 bases, with 13 bases between. Per germline, CDR1 SGHAT and CDR2 FQNNGV. CDR3 residues: CASSSSPQAQFF. CDR3 bases: TGTGCCAGCAGCTCGAGTCCCCAGGCGCAGTTCTTC.

The chain joins TRBV30 to TRBJ1-1; 8 bases align to TRBD1. The V segment lost 5 bases and the J segment 1 base; nucleotides outside the gene matches: 6. The CDR3 covers 14 residues. Germline V gene sequence: CDR1 GTSNPN, CDR2 SVGIG (reference sequence). The DNA of the CDR3 is TGTGCCTGGTCCACCGGGACAGGGAACACTGAAGCTTTCTTT. It specifies CAWSTGTGNTEAFF.

This chain uses TRBV9 with TRBJ1-5; no firm D call. This CDR3 has 14 amino acids. CDR1 is SGDLS and CDR2 is YYNGEE in the germline V gene. V gave up 0 bases and J gave up 7 bases, with 11 bases separating them. The CDR3 DNA is TGTGCCAGCAGCGTAGGGGGATCAGAACAGCCCCAGCATTTT. Residues: CASSVGGSEQPQHF.

This chain uses TRBV9 with TRBJ2-6; no firm D call. V lost 0 bases to trimming and J lost 3 bases, with 10 bases between them. In germline, CDR1 is SGDLS, CDR2 YYNGEE. This CDR3 is 16 amino acids long. CDR3 protein: CASSVESPLGANVLTF. CDR3 DNA: TGTGCCAGCAGCGTAGAGAGCCCTCTTGGGGCCAACGTCCTGACTTTC.

This chain joins TRBV7-2 and TRBJ1-2, with D possibly matching TRBD1 (6 bases). The CDR3 sequence is 14 residues long. The V gene's germline CDR1 is SGHTA and CDR2 FQGNSA. Trimming removed 6 bases from V and 3 bases from J, with 14 bases in between. The CDR3 nucleotides read TGTGCCAGCAGTTGGGGGCCAGGGGACTATGGCTACACCTTC. Translating it yields CASSWGPGDYGYTF.